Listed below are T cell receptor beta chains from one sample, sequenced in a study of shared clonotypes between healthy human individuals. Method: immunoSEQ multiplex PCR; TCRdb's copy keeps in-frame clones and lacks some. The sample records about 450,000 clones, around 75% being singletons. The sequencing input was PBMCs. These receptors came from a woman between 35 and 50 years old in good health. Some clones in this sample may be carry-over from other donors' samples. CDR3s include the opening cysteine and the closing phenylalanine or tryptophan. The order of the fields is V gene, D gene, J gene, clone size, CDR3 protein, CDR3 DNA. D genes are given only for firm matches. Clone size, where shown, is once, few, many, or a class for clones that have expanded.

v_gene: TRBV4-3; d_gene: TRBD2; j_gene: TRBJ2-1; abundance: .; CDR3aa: CASSQDRGLAEAEQFF; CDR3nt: TGCGCCAGCAGCCAAGATCGGGGACTAGCGGAGGCCGAGCAGTTCTTC
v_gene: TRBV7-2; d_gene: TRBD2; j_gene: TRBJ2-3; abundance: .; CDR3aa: CASSSLSGSTDTQYF; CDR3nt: TGTGCCAGCAGCTCTCTTAGCGGGAGCACAGATACGCAGTATTTT
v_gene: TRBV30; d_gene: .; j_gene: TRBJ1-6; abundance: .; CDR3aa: CAWSRGQASLSPLHF; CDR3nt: TGTGCCTGGAGTCGTGGGCAGGCTAGTTTGTCACCCCTCCACTTT
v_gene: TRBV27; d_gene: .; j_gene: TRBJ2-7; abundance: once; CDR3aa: CASRDRSGGKGRGEQYF; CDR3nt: TGTGCCAGCAGGGACAGGTCCGGGGGCAAAGGCCGGGGGGAGCAGTACTTC
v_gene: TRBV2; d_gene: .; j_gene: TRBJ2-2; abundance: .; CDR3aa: CASSKSIMGAGELFF; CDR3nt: TGTGCCAGCAGTAAAAGTATCATGGGGGCCGGGGAGCTGTTTTTT
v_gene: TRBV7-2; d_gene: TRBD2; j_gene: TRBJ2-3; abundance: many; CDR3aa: CASSFDGRAVDTQYF; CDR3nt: TGTGCCAGCAGCTTTGACGGGAGGGCCGTAGATACGCAGTATTTT
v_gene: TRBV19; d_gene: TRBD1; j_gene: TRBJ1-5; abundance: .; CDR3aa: CASTDGTGLNQPQHF; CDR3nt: TGTGCCAGTACCGACGGGACAGGGTTGAATCAGCCCCAGCATTTT
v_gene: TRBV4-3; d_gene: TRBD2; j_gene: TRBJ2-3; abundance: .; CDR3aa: CASSQDRVAGGPSTDTQYF; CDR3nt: TGCGCCAGCAGCCAAGATAGGGTAGCGGGAGGGCCTAGCACAGATACGCAGTATTTT
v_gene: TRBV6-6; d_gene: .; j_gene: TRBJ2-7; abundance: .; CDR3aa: CASSSNRVGLGEQYF; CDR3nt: TGTGCCAGCAGTTCAAACAGGGTTGGCCTTGGCGAGCAGTACTTC
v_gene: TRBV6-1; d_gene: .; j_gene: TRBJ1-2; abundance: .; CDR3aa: CASSVGGVGGFSNYGYTF; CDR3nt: TGTGCCAGCAGTGTGGGGGGGGTCGGCGGATTTAGCAACTATGGCTACACCTTC
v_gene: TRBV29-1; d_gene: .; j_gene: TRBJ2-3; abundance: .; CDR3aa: CSVVTSLGTDTQYF; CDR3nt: TGCAGCGTTGTGACTTCGCTCGGAACAGATACGCAGTATTTT
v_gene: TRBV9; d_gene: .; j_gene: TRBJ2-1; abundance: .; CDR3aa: CASSVSSQGKNEQFF; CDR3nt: TGTGCCAGCAGCGTATCCAGTCAGGGAAAGAATGAGCAGTTCTTC
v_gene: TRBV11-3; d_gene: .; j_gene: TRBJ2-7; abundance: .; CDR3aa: CASSSRNRDDEQYF; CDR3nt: TGTGCCAGCAGCTCCCGAAACAGGGACGACGAGCAGTACTTC
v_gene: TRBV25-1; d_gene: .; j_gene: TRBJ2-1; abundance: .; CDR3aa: CASSVGVPSEQFF; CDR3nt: TGTGCCAGCAGTGTTGGGGTTCCCAGTGAGCAGTTCTTC
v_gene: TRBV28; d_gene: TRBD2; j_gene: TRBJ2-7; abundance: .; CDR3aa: CASSPASGRGYEQYF; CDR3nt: TGTGCCAGCAGTCCGGCTAGCGGGAGGGGCTACGAGCAGTACTTC
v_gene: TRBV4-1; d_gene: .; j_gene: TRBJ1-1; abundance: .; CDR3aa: CASSQEWGTRSYGTEAFF; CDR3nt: TGCGCCAGCAGCCAAGAGTGGGGCACCCGGTCGTATGGCACTGAAGCTTTCTTT
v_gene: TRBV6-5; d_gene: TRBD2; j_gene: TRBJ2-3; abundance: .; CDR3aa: CASSYVAGGTDTQYF; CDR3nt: TGTGCCAGCAGTTATGTGGCGGGGGGCACAGATACGCAGTATTTT
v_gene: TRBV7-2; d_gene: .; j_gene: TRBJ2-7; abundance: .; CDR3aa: CASSFEGRYEQYF; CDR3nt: TGTGCCAGCAGCTTCGAGGGGCGGTACGAGCAGTACTTC
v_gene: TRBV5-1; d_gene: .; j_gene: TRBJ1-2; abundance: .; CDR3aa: CASSLDQGTSVYGYTF; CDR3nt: TGCGCCAGCAGCTTGGATCAGGGGACTTCTGTCTATGGCTACACCTTC
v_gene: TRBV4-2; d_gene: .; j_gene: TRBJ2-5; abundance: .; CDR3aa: CASSQELTNLQETQYF; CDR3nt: TGTGCCAGCAGCCAAGAATTAACTAACCTACAAGAGACCCAGTACTTC
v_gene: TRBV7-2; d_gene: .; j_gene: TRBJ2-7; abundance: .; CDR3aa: CASSLEGQGAYEQYF; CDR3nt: TGTGCCAGCAGCTTAGAGGGTCAGGGTGCCTACGAGCAGTACTTC
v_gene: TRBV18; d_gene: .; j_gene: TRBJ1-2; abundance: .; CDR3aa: CASSPGDTTYGYTF; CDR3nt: TGTGCCAGCTCACCAGGGGACACCACCTATGGCTACACCTTC
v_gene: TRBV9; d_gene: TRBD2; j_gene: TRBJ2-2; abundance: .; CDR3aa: CASSPGTSGSSANTGELFF; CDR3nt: TGTGCCAGCAGCCCAGGGACTAGCGGGAGTTCCGCAAACACCGGGGAGCTGTTTTTT
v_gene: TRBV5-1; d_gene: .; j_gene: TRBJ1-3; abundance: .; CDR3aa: CASSRDTGSGNTIYF; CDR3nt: TGCGCCAGCAGCCGGGACACCGGCTCTGGAAACACCATATATTTT
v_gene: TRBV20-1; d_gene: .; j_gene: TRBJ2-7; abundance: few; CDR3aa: CSRLVLGEQYF; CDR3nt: TGCAGCAGACTAGTCTTAGGCGAGCAGTACTTC
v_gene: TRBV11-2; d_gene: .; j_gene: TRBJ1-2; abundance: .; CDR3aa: CASNLGTKGSGYYGYTF; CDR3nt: TGTGCCAGCAACCTAGGGACGAAAGGAAGCGGGTACTATGGCTACACCTTC
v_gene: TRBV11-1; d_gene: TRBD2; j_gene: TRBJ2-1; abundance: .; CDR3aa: CASSLVLGTSGSREQFF; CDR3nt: TGTGCCAGCAGCTTAGTCTTAGGGACTAGCGGGAGTCGTGAGCAGTTCTTC
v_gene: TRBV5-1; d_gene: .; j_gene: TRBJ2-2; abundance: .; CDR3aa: CASRIDSYTGELFF; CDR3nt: TGCGCCAGTCGGATTGACTCGTACACCGGGGAGCTGTTTTTT
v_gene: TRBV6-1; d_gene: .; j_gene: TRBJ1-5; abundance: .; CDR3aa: CASSESQPQHF; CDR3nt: TGTGCCAGCAGTGAATCTCAGCCCCAGCATTTT
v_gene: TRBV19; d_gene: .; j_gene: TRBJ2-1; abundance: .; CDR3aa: CASSTAGTENEQFF; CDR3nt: TGTGCCAGTAGTACGGCCGGGACCGAGAATGAGCAGTTCTTC
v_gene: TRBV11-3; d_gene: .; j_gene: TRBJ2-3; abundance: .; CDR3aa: CASSESGGTDTQYF; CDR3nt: TGTGCCAGCAGCGAGTCGGGAGGCACAGATACGCAGTATTTT
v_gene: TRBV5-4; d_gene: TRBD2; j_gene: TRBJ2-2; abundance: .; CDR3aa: CASSWTRSGELFF; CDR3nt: TGTGCCAGCAGCTGGACTAGGTCCGGGGAGCTGTTTTTT
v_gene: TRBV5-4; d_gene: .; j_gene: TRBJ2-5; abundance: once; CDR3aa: CASSLTRGGETQYF; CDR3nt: TGTGCCAGCAGCTTGACAAGGGGGGGAGAGACCCAGTACTTC
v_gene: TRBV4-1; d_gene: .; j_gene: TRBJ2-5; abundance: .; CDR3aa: CASSQGIQETQYF; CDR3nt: TGCGCCAGCAGCCAAGGGATACAAGAGACCCAGTACTTC
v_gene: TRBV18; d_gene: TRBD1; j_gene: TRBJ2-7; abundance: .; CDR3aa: CASSPQGANKPYEQYF; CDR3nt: TGTGCCAGCTCACCGCAGGGGGCGAATAAACCCTACGAGCAGTACTTC
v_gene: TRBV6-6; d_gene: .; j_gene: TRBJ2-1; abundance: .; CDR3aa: CASSYDRSSYNEQFF; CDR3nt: TGTGCCAGCAGTTATGATAGGAGCTCCTACAATGAGCAGTTCTTC
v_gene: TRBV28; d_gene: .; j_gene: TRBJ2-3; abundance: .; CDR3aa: CASSLSGSTDTQYF; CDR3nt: TGTGCCAGCAGCCTCTCAGGGAGCACAGATACGCAGTATTTT
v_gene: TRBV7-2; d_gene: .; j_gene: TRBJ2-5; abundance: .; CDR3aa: CASSLGREVTVGETQYF; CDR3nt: TGTGCCAGCAGCTTAGGGAGGGAGGTGACGGTAGGAGAGACCCAGTACTTC
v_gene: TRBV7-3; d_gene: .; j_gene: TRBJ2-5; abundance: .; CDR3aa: CASSPAGQETQYF; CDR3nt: TGTGCCAGCAGCCCCGCGGGCCAAGAGACCCAGTACTTC
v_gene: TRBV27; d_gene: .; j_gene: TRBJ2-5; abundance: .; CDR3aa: CASSISAGSIQYF; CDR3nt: TGTGCCAGCAGTATATCCGCAGGGTCTATCCAGTACTTC
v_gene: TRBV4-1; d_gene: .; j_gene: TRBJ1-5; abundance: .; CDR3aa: CASSQVQGPPQHF; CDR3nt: TGCGCCAGCAGCCAAGTACAGGGTCCGCCCCAGCATTTT
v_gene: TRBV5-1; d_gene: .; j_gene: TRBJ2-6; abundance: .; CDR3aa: CASSLTSGRSGANVLTF; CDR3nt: TGCGCCAGCAGCTTGACTTCGGGACGCTCTGGGGCCAACGTCCTGACTTTC
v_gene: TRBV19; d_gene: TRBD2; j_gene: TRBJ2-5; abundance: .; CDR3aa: CASSTRSGRAETQYF; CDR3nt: TGTGCCAGTAGTACCCGGAGCGGGAGGGCCGAGACCCAGTACTTC
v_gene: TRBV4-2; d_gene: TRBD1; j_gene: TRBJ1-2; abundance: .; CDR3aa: CASSQGDREDYGYTF; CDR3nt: TGTGCCAGCAGCCAGGGGGACAGGGAAGACTATGGCTACACCTTC
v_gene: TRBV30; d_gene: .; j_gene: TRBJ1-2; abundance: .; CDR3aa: CAWSVSSPGILYGYTF; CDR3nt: TGTGCCTGGAGTGTAAGTTCGCCCGGGATCCTCTATGGCTACACCTTC
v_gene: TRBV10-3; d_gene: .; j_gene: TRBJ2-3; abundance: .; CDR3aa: CAIREQGTDTQYF; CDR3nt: TGTGCCATCAGAGAGCAGGGGACAGATACGCAGTATTTT
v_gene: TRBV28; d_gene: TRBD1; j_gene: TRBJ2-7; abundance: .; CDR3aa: CASSLQGQGYEQYF; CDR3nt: TGTGCCAGCAGTTTACAAGGACAGGGCTACGAGCAGTACTTC
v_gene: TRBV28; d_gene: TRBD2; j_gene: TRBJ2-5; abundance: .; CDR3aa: CASMGGRAGVMETQYF; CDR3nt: TGTGCCAGCATGGGCGGACGCGCGGGAGTTATGGAGACCCAGTACTTC
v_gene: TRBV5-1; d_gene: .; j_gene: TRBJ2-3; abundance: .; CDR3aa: CASSLEATIDTQYF; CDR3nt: TGCGCCAGCAGCTTGGAGGCCACTATAGATACGCAGTATTTT
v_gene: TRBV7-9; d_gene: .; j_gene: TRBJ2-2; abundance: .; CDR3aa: CASSLPGGANTGELFF; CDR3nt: TGTGCCAGCAGCTTACCCGGAGGGGCGAACACCGGGGAGCTGTTTTTT
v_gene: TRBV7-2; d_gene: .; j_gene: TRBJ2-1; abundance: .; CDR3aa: CASSPAGTYNEQFF; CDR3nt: TGTGCCAGCAGCCCAGCGGGCACCTACAATGAGCAGTTCTTC
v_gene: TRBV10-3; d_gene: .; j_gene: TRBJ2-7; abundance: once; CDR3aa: CAISAQGEQYF; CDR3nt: TGTGCCATCAGTGCCCAGGGGGAGCAGTACTTC
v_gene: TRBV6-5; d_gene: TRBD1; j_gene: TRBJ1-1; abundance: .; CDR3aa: CASSYSGTGGTEAFF; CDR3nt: TGTGCCAGCAGTTACTCCGGGACAGGGGGCACTGAAGCTTTCTTT
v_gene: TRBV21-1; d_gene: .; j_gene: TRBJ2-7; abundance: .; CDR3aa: CASSKVWTGRHYEQYF; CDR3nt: TGTGCCAGCAGCAAAGTATGGACAGGGCGACACTACGAGCAGTACTTC
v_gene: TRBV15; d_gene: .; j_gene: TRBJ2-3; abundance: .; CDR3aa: CATSSRRRDDTQYF; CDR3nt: TGTGCCACCAGCAGTCGACGGCGGGACGATACGCAGTATTTT